This TCR beta chain comes out of a study of T cell repertoires in cytomegalovirus infection. Concerning this clonotype: Antigen unknown.

The V and J ends lost 4 bases and 7 bases, in that order; junction bases with no gene match: 9. Germline V gene sequence: CDR1 MNHGY, CDR2 SAAAGT. The CDR3 sequence is 14 residues long. TCRdb re-analysed the reads in MiXCR, keeping a single row per CDR3 protein. The sample yields about 570,000 distinct CDR3 sequences, about 39% seen once. General observations from the study: Predominance within the ex vivo response was attributable to HLA-C-restricted CMV-specific TCR beta clonotypes.

This clonotype was sampled from a human donor in good health (CMV status not recorded). Some clones in this sample may be carry-over from other donors' samples. Sequenced material: cultured PBMCs, taken from culture after CMV antigen stimulation. The chain is built from TRBV6-8 and TRBJ2-7, with 8 bases aligning to TRBD1. The CDR3 sequence is CASSLTDRVEEQYF. The CDR3 nucleotides are TGTGCCAGCAGTTTAACGGACAGGGTGGAGGAGCAGTACTTC.